Listed here are 4 T cell receptor beta chains from one sample, sequenced in a study of cytomegalovirus exposure and HLA in healthy donors (dated 2017 in TCRdb). Library construction relied on the immunoSEQ multiplex PCR assay. For the multiplex PCR, a mixture combining 60 forward primers for TCR Vbeta segments and 13 reverse primers for TCR Jbeta segments was used. TCRdb obtained this table from immuneACCESS and retained in-frame rearrangements with V and J assigned. These tables miss some clones; where compared with another copy, unresolved V genes account for less than half of the shortfall, and the remainder is unexplained. In all, the sample holds some 110,000 clones, and roughly 83% of those were seen once. Together, the top ten hold 2.5% to 3.5% of the sample. The specimen sequenced was PBMCs. These receptor sequences come from a woman aged 18-29 years in good health and CMV-seropositive.

The chain employs TRBV7-8 and TRBJ1-1; 7 bases fit TRBD1. The J segment lost 1 base and the V segment lost 5 bases, leaving 7 bases of the junction unmatched. This CDR3 has 15 amino acids. Germline V CDR1 and CDR2: SGHVS, FQNEAQ. This CDR3 is CASSPQGVGNTEAFF. CDR3 bases: TGTGCCAGCAGCCCCCAGGGGGTAGGGAACACTGAAGCTTTCTTT.

The chain has TRBV2 and TRBJ2-7, with TRBD1 matching 9 bases. V trimming: 8 bases; J trimming: 7 bases; junction bases outside the gene matches: 12. Germline V lookup: CDR1 SNHLY, CDR2 FYNNEI. CDR3 length: 14 residues. The CDR3, as DNA: TGTGCCAGCCTACCGGGACAGGGCGAGAAAGAGCAGTACTTC. It yields the protein CASLPGQGEKEQYF.

This clone has more than one count but fewer than ten. The chain uses TRBV1 and TRBJ2-7; the D call of TRBD2 is as the table states it, not checked on the DNA. TRBV1 is termed a pseudogene. CDR3 length: 18 residues. The CDR3 loop reads CTSSHGIGLAGGRYEQYF. CDR3 in DNA: TGCACCAGCAGCCATGGAATTGGGTTAGCGGGAGGCCGCTACGAGCAGTACTTC.

This chain uses TRBV18 with TRBJ2-1; D is perhaps TRBD1 (6 bases). Trimming stripped 0 bases from V and 6 bases from J, with 18 bases between. Germline values: CDR1 KGHSH, CDR2 LQKENI. The CDR3 is made up of 17 amino acids. For the CDR3, the DNA is TGTGCCAGCTCACCACCGGGGTGGTACAGGGACGGCAATGAGCAGTTCTTC. Its translation is CASSPPGWYRDGNEQFF.